Described below is a single T cell receptor (beta chain) sequence and its context. In its sample, this clonotype was seen a few times. Its antigen remains undetermined. Per-base qualities were not stored, and no clone one base away is much larger. Library construction relied on 5' RACE. Reads for this sample came from an Illumina HiSeq 2500. The second PCR ran for about 7 to 11 cycles and used a J-beta primer mix along with a sample-barcoded 5' primer. A template-switch 5' adaptor carrying 12 random nucleotides introduced a unique molecular identifier onto each TCR beta cDNA molecule. At least 2.5 million CDR3-containing paired-end reads were obtained from each sample. First-strand cDNA was synthesized from all RNA with the Mint cDNA synthesis kit, primed by a TRBC-specific oligonucleotide. Following uracil-DNA glycosylase treatment, all cDNA underwent a first 18-cycle PCR with the universal primers M1SS and BC2_uni_R. Under the source paper's analysis protocol: For normalization, 1 million high-quality reads, each with a distinct molecular identifier, were randomly selected from each sample. Reads with shared molecular identifiers were discarded instead of being binned into consensus sequences. MiTCR, set to a Q25 quality threshold and the strictest error-elimination algorithm, was used for CDR3 identification, clonotype clustering and error correction. Lower-bound total TCR beta diversity was estimated with a nonparametric unseen species model using Euler transformation. TCRdb trimmed public reads at Q25 via fastp, called clones via MiXCR and kept in-frame beta chains. One record per CDR3 amino acid sequence lists the most common genes and DNA. V and J calls and clone size were set by TCRdb, not the authors. For this sample the table gives 650,000 to 1,000,000 distinct CDR3 sequences, of which 36% were detected only once. The ten largest clones capture approximately 12% of the sample.

Systemically healthy Caucasian individuals from Russia, over 30 in total and aged 6 to 90 years, were included as donors. Each donor gave about 9.7 milliliters of peripheral blood, drawn into EDTA-treated Vacutainer tubes. Ficoll-Paque density-gradient centrifugation was used to isolate PBMCs, with at least 6 million obtained per sample. Trizol reagent was used to extract total RNA from the PBMCs, yielding at least 5 micrograms per sample. The percentages of naive CD45RAhigh/CD27high T cells were determined by flow cytometry on a PBMC aliquot from every donor. These data come from a study of blood T cells in healthy people across ages (dated by TCRdb to 2015 to 2017). About the full investigation: Template switching captured roughly one uniquely barcoded TCR beta cDNA molecule per two T cells in model experiments. The donors were split into four age groups: young (average 16 years), middle-aged (39), aged (approximately 60) and long-lived (approximately 80). To avoid experimental bias, donors of different ages were randomly spread across the sequencing lanes. To track age-related changes in TCR beta repertoire diversity, the study relied on deep sequencing normalized with unique cDNA molecular identifiers. The study analyzed two additional independent replicas of 1 million unique cDNA reads from the same blood draw for two donors, one aged 18 to 29 and one aged 80 or older. Study-wide findings and limitations: The percentage of naive T cells measured by flow cytometry correlated strongly with observed TCR beta diversity. Conclusive comparison of naive and antigen-experienced compartments was prevented by the profiling of bulk unsorted PBMCs. Observed TCR beta diversity per million T cells fell roughly linearly with age, and a significant reduction was already apparent by age about 36. The long-lived group showed more naive CD4+ T cells, fewer expanded clones and increased TCR diversity than the aged group, suggesting age selection. Estimates of total diversity based on one million sequenced T cells were regarded as lower bounds and as underestimates. The CMV infection status of donors was not known, potentially confounding age-related changes in expanded clonotypes.

Its CDR3 holds 15 amino acids, cysteine through phenylalanine. CDR3 DNA only is kept here, 45 bases in frame from base 1. Cut back by 0 bases and 0 bases, the V and J ends lie 9 bases apart. Based on the germline V gene (reference sequence), the CDR1 and CDR2 sequences are DFQATT and SNEGSKA. Source material: blood. The clonotype originates from a man in his late teens or twenties in good health. In this chain, TRBV20-1 is recombined with TRBJ1-5; a tentative D call is TRBD1 (6 bases match). The encoded CDR3 is CSAREDSISNQPQHF. Here is the DNA: TGCAGTGCTAGAGAGGACAGTATTAGCAATCAGCCCCAGCATTTT.